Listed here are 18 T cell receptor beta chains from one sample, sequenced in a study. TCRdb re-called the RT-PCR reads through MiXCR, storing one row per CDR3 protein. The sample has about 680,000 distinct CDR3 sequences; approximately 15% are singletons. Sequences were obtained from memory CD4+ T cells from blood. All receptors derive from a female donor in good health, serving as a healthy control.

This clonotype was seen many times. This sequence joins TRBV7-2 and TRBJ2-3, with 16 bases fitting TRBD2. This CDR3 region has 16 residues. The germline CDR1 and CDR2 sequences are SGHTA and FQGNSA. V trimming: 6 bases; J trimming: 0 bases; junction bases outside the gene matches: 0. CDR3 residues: CASRGLAGGSTDTQYF. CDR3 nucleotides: TGTGCCAGCAGGGGACTAGCGGGAGGGAGCACAGATACGCAGTATTTT.

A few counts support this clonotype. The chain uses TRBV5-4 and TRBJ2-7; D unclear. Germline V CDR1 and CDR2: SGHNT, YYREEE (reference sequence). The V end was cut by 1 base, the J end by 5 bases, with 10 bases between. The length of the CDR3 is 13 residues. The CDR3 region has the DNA TGTGCCAGCAGCTTGTCTAGGTCCAACGAGCAGTACTTC. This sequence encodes CASSLSRSNEQYF.

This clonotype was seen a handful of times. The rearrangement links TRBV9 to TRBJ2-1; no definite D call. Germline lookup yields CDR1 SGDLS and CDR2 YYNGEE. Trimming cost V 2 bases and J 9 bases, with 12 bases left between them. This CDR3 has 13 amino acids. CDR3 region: CASSVDFPGEQFF. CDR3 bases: TGTGCCAGCAGCGTCGACTTCCCTGGTGAGCAGTTCTTC.

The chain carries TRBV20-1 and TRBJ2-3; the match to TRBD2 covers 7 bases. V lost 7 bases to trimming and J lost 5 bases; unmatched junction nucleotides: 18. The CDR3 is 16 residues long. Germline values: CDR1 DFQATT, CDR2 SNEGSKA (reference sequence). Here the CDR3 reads CSVTLPASGSGDTQYF. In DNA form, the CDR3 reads TGCAGTGTTACGCTCCCGGCTAGCGGCTCCGGAGATACGCAGTATTTT.

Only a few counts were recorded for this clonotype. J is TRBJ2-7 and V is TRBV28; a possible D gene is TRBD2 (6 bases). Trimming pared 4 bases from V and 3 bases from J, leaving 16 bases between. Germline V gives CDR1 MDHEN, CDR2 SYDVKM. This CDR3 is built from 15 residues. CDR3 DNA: TGTGCCAGCAGTTCGACCGGGCCCGGGAGCTACGAGCAGTACTTC. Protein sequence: CASSSTGPGSYEQYF.

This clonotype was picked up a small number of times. CDR3 protein: CASSPGQGVGVGYTF. The CDR3 DNA reads as TGCGCCAGCAGCCCCGGACAGGGGGTGGGTGTTGGCTACACCTTC. The rearrangement joins TRBV4-3 to TRBJ1-2, with 10 bases matching TRBD1. Losses at the gene ends were 4 bases for V and 7 bases for J; bases not matched to a gene: 9. The CDR3 loop spans 15 amino acids. CDR1 and CDR2 (germline): LGHNA, YSLEER.

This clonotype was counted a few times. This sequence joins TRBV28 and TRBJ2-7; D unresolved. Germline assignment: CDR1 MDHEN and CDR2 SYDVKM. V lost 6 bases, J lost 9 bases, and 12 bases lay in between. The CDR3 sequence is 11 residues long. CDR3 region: CASSLFERQYF. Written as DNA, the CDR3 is TGTGCCAGCAGCCTCTTTGAGAGGCAGTACTTC.

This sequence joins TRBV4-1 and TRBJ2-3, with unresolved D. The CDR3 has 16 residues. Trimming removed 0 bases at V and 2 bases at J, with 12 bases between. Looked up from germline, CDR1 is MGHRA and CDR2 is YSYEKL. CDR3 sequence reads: CASSQEVAVNTDTQYF. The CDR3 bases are TGCGCCAGCAGCCAAGAGGTAGCCGTAAACACAGATACGCAGTATTTT.

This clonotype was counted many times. Here the CDR3 reads CASSYKGAHGYTF. CDR3 sequence (DNA): TGTGCCAGCAGTTACAAGGGGGCCCATGGCTACACCTTC. The V call is TRBV6-5, the J call TRBJ1-2; 7 bases fit TRBD1. CDR1 is MNHEY, CDR2 SVGAGI, per germline. The CDR3 loop spans 13 amino acids. V was clipped by 2 bases and J by 6 bases; unmatched bases: 3.

In DNA form, the CDR3 reads TGTGCCAGCAGCTACCCACAGGACTATGGCTACACCTTC. Translation gives CASSYPQDYGYTF. This chain connects TRBV7-9 to TRBJ1-2; D might be TRBD1 (5 bases). The germline V and J ends were trimmed by 4 bases and 3 bases, with 9 bases remaining between them. CDR3 length: 13 residues. In germline, CDR1 is SEHNR, CDR2 FQNEAQ (reference sequence).

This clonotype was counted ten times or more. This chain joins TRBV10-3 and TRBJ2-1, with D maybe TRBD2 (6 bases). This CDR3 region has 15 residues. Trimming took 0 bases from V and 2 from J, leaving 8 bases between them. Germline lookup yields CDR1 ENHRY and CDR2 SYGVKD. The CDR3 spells CAISESEGAYNEQFF. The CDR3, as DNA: TGTGCCATCAGTGAGTCGGAGGGAGCCTACAATGAGCAGTTCTTC.

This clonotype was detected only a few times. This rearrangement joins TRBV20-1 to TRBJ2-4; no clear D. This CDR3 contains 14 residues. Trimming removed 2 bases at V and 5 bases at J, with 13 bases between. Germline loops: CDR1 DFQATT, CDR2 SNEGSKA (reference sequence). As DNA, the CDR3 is TGCAGTGCTAGACAGATGGGCCGAGAAAACATTCAGTACTTC. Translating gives CSARQMGRENIQYF.

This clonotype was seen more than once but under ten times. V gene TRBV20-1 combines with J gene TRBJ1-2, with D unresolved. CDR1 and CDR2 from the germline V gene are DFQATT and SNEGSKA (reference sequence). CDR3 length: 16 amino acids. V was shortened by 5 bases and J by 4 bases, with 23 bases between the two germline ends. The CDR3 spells CSAPPEARVVSYGYTF. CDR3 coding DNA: TGCAGTGCTCCCCCCGAGGCCCGCGTTGTTAGCTATGGCTACACCTTC.

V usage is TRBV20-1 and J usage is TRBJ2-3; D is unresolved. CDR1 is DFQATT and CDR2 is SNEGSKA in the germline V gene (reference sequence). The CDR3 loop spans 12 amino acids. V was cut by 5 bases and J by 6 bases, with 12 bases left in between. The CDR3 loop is CSAQVLGDTQYF. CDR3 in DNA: TGCAGTGCTCAGGTATTGGGGGATACGCAGTATTTT.

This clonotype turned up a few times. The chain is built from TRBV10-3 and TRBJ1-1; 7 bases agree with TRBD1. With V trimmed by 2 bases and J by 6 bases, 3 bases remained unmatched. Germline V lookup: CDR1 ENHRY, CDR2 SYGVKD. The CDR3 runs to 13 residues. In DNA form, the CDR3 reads TGTGCCATCAGTGAGGACCAGGGGGCTGAAGCTTTCTTT. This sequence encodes CAISEDQGAEAFF.

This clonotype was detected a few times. The CDR3 sequence: CASSLGQGLSETQYF. The CDR3 region has the DNA TGCGCCAGCAGCCTAGGACAGGGTTTATCGGAGACCCAGTACTTC. The rearrangement joins TRBV5-1 to TRBJ2-5, with 8 bases aligning to TRBD1. Germline V gene data show CDR1 as SGHRS and CDR2 as YFSETQ. V was clipped by 4 bases and J by 5 bases; unmatched bases: 10. The CDR3 is made up of 15 amino acids.

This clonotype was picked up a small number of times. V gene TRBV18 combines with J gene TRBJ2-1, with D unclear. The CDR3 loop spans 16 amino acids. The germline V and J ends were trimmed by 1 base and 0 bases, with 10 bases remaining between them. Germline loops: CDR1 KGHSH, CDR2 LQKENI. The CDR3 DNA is TGTGCCAGCTCACCACAGGCTCCGAGCTCCTACAATGAGCAGTTCTTC. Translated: CASSPQAPSSYNEQFF.

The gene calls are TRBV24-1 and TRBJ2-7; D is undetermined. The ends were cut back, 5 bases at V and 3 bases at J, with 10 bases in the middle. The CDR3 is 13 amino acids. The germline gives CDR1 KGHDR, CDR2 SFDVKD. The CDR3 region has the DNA TGTGCCACCAGTGGGGCAGGCAGCTACGAGCAGTACTTC. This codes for CATSGAGSYEQYF.